Below, 18 T cell receptor beta chains from the same sample are listed, as sequenced in a study of neoadjuvant anti-PD-1 for oral cavity cancer. Clones were sequenced by immunoSEQ multiplex PCR, and TCRdb holds only the in-frame ones, with some missing. The sample consists of 9,500 to 11,000 clones, roughly half of them appearing once. The specimen comprised tumor tissue, sampled before nivolumab (anti-PD-1) treatment. These TCRs come from a person between 40 and 79 years old with oral cavity squamous cell carcinoma.

The rearrangement links TRBV28 to TRBJ1-5; unclear D gene. The germline V gene has CDR1 MDHEN and CDR2 SYDVKM. The germline V and J ends were trimmed by 6 bases and 0 bases, with 15 bases remaining between them. This CDR3 is 16 amino acids long. DNA for the CDR3: TGTGCCAGCAGGATCAGGCAATCGTATAGCAATCAGCCCCAGCATTTT. This codes for CASRIRQSYSNQPQHF.

The rearrangement joins TRBV9 to TRBJ2-1; D possibly corresponds to TRBD2 (6 bases). The V end was cut by 0 bases, the J end by 0 bases, with 19 bases between. From germline, CDR1 is SGDLS and CDR2 YYNGEE. This CDR3 is 19 amino acids long. The CDR3 DNA sequence: TGTGCCAGCAGCGTAGATGGAGTAGCGGCCAGAACCTCCTACAATGAGCAGTTCTTC. Protein: CASSVDGVAARTSYNEQFF. The variable domain in full, completed from reference TRBV9 and TRBJ2-1, reads DSGVTQTPKHLITATGQRVTLRCSPRSGDLSVYWYQQSLDQGLQFLIQYYNGEERAKGNILERFSAQQFPDLHSELNLSSLELGDSALYFCASSVDGVAARTSYNEQFFGPGTRLTVL.

The chain uses TRBV2 and TRBJ2-2; the D gene is possibly TRBD2 (6 bases). Germline V lookup: CDR1 SNHLY, CDR2 FYNNEI. Trimming cost V 4 bases and J 5 bases, with 11 bases left between them. CDR3 length equals 14 residues. The CDR3 region has the DNA TGTGCCAGCAGTGTTGGAGGGAGAACCGGGGAGCTGTTTTTT. Protein product: CASSVGGRTGELFF.

CDR3: CASSSDRGLTEAFF. In nucleotides, the CDR3 is TGTGCCAGCAGTTCCGACAGGGGGCTCACTGAAGCTTTCTTT. J is TRBJ1-1 and V is TRBV6-1, with TRBD1 identical over 10 bases. From germline, CDR1 is MNHNS and CDR2 SASEGT. This CDR3 is built from 14 residues. After removal of 5 bases from V and 4 bases from J, the junction contained 4 bases not matched to a gene.

The CDR3 DNA is TGTGCCACCAGCAGAGATAGTGGTGTGGCGACCGATTACGAGCAGTACTTC. Translated, it gives CATSRDSGVATDYEQYF. The V and J genes are TRBV15 and TRBJ2-7; D gene ambiguous. V lost 0 bases, J lost 4 bases, and 19 bases lay in between. The CDR3 length is 17 residues. Germline V gene lookup returns CDR1 LNHNV and CDR2 YYDKDF (reference sequence).

By sample fraction, this clone is medium-sized. Its ends do not fully match the called genes, so a read error is possible. This chain connects TRBV5-4 to TRBJ2-1, with D maybe TRBD1 (8 bases). The CDR3 length is 17 residues. The germline CDR1 and CDR2 sequences are SGHNT and YYREEE (reference sequence). CDR3 region: CASSGRRTGRAYNEQFF. The DNA for the CDR3 is TGTGCCAGCAGCGGGAGGAGGACAGGGAGGGCCTATAATGAGCAGTTCTTC. Full variable domain (outside the CDR3, taken from reference TRBV5-4 and TRBJ2-1): ETGVTQSPTHLIKTRGQQVTLRCSSQSGHNTVSWYQQALGQGPQFIFQYYREEENGRGNFPPRFSGLQFPNYSSELNVNALELDDSALYLCASSGRRTGRAYNEQFFGPGTRLTVL.

This clone has only a few counts. This chain links TRBV10-2 with TRBJ2-7; 9 nucleotides agree with TRBD1. Germline loops: CDR1 WSHSY, CDR2 SAAADI. The CDR3 extends over 14 amino acids. The V segment lost 7 bases and the J segment 2 bases; nucleotides outside the gene matches: 6. The CDR3 DNA is TGCGCCAGCAAAGGGGGGACAGGGACCTACGAGCAGTACTTC. Translating gives CASKGGTGTYEQYF.

The V call is TRBV13, the J call TRBJ2-1; 11 bases are shared with TRBD2. The junction had 3 bases not matched to a gene; V was cut back by 0 bases and J by 5 bases. Germline assignment: CDR1 PRHDT and CDR2 FYEKMQ (reference sequence). The CDR3 runs to 16 residues. The CDR3, as DNA: TGTGCCAGCAGCTTAGGCGGGACTAGCGGACACAATGAGCAGTTCTTC. Translated: CASSLGGTSGHNEQFF.

This chain uses TRBV10-3 with TRBJ2-7, with D possibly being TRBD1 (6 bases). V gave up 1 base and J gave up 3 bases, with 10 bases separating them. The CDR3 is 14 amino acids. CDR1 ENHRY and CDR2 SYGVKD come from the germline V gene. The CDR3 reads CAISELGQNYEQYF. DNA for the CDR3: TGTGCCATCAGTGAGTTAGGACAGAACTACGAGCAGTACTTC.

This clone appeared once. V is TRBV27 and J is TRBJ2-5; D uncertain. CDR1 is MNHEY, CDR2 SMNVEV, per germline (reference sequence). Trimming cost V 2 bases and J 2 bases, with 12 bases left between them. The CDR3 is made up of 15 amino acids. CDR3 bases: TGTGCCAGCAGTTTAATTCCCCCTCCACAAGAGACCCAGTACTTC. Translation gives CASSLIPPPQETQYF.

The chain has TRBV5-5 and TRBJ1-4; no firm D call. V was shortened by 4 bases and J by 2 bases, with 9 bases between the two germline ends. CDR3 length: 14 residues. Germline V gene lookup returns CDR1 SGHKS and CDR2 YYEKEE (reference sequence). The CDR3 nucleotides are TGTGCCAGCAGCAATATAGCCACTAATGAAAAACTGTTTTTT. Translating gives CASSNIATNEKLFF.

V usage is TRBV5-5 and J usage is TRBJ1-1; D call uncertain. Trimming stripped 0 bases from V and 11 bases from J, with 11 bases between. Germline CDR1 SGHKS, CDR2 YYEKEE (reference sequence). CDR3 length: 12 amino acids. Here the CDR3 DNA reads TGTGCCAGCAGCTTGGATTTGGGAAACGCTTTCTTT. It yields the protein CASSLDLGNAFF.

This clone was recorded a few times. The chain links TRBV5-4 to TRBJ2-3; either TRBD1 or TRBD2 may fit D (5 bases each). CDR1 is SGHNT, CDR2 YYREEE, per germline (reference sequence). The CDR3 has 14 amino acids. The V end lost 4 bases, the J end lost 3 bases, and 12 bases lay between the germline ends. The CDR3 nucleotides are TGTGCCAGCAGCAGGGACCCTAAGACAGATACGCAGTATTTT. Amino acid sequence: CASSRDPKTDTQYF.

The rearrangement links TRBV29-1 to TRBJ2-7, with 8 bases fitting TRBD1. The CDR3 has 14 residues. The germline CDR1 and CDR2 sequences are SQVTM and ANQGSEA. The V and J ends lost 0 bases and 3 bases, in that order; junction bases with no gene match: 4. As DNA, the CDR3 is TGCAGCGTTGAAGACGGGACAGGCATCTACGAGCAGTACTTC. The encoded protein is CSVEDGTGIYEQYF.

This clone is medium-sized by share. The chain recombines TRBV11-2 with TRBJ2-2; D gene uncertain. V was shortened by 2 bases and J by 2 bases, with 6 bases between the two germline ends. Germline CDR1 is SGHAT and CDR2 is FQNNGV. CDR3 size: 14 residues. CDR3 in DNA: TGTGCCAGCAGCTTACCAGTTAACACCGGGGAGCTGTTTTTT. Translated: CASSLPVNTGELFF.

CDR3 sequence reads: CASSSGGAGEDTQYF. The CDR3 DNA reads TGTGCCAGCAGCTCCGGGGGGGCTGGGGAAGATACGCAGTATTTT. The rearrangement links TRBV5-5 to TRBJ2-3; 8 bases are a match to TRBD2. Germline CDR1 and CDR2: SGHKS and YYEKEE (reference sequence). V shed 3 bases and J 5 bases; nucleotides not matched to a gene: 8. This CDR3 is 15 amino acids long.

This clone was seen a few times. This chain links TRBV5-1 with TRBJ2-2; a possible D gene is TRBD2 (5 bases). Trimming stripped 4 bases from V and 1 base from J, with 8 bases between. Germline V lookup: CDR1 SGHRS, CDR2 YFSETQ. The CDR3 loop spans 14 amino acids. The CDR3 reads CASSEGLNTGELFF. The CDR3 DNA is TGCGCCAGCAGCGAGGGATTGAACACCGGGGAGCTGTTTTTT.

V gene TRBV7-8 combines with J gene TRBJ2-7, with TRBD1 identical over 7 bases. Germline assignment: CDR1 SGHVS and CDR2 FQNEAQ. This CDR3 is 12 amino acids long. V lost 10 bases, J lost 3 bases, and 6 bases stayed unmatched. The CDR3 DNA follows: TGTGCCACGCCGGGACAGCTCTACGAGCAGTACTTC. It encodes CATPGQLYEQYF.